This record looks at one TCR beta chain sequence and its context. As yet, its antigen is unknown. Sample time point: newly diagnosed GD, antithyroid drugs for less than 3 months. The TCR library was prepared using RNA isolated from PBMCs. The data stem from a study of regulatory T cells in long-lasting Graves disease. Overall study results and limits: Persistent patients had a count of shared public clonotypes (around 2,700) that exceeded that of new patients (966).

The CDR3 loop spans 15 amino acids. The V end lost 6 bases, the J end lost 6 bases, and 18 bases lay between the germline ends. Germline CDR1 reads SGHVS; CDR2 reads FNYEAQ. Building of the TCR beta libraries involved iRepertoire HTBI primers and Arm-PCR of CDR3 regions. TCRdb reanalysed the multiplex PCR reads using MiXCR and keeps one entry per CDR3 protein. The repertoire holds 390,000 or so distinct CDR3 sequences, with 10% to 15% as singletons. These data also featured in a second study, about T cells in Graves' hyperthyroidism and ophthalmopathy.

This sequence originates from a woman under 30 with Graves disease. The chain is built from TRBV7-6 and TRBJ1-5; possible D gene TRBD1, 6 bases. This specimen was peripheral blood mononuclear cells (PBMCs), taken at new diagnosis, from a patient treated with antithyroid drugs. CDR3 loop: CASSQGQALSQPQHF. The CDR3 bases are TGTGCCAGCAGTCAGGGGCAGGCCTTAAGTCAGCCCCAGCATTTT.